This T cell receptor beta chain is from a study of T cell responses to AZD1222 COVID-19 vaccine. This clone appeared once. Assay used: immunoSEQ multiplex PCR; TCRdb lists only in-frame clones, some missing. Of 100,000 to 150,000 clones listed, about nine tenths are singletons. Germline V gene sequence: CDR1 LNHDA, CDR2 SQIVND (reference sequence). The CDR3 extends over 14 amino acids. V was pared by 6 bases and J by 8 bases, with 10 bases of the junction left unmatched. Sequencing used peripheral blood, obtained on day 0 of AZD1222 vaccination. The chain links TRBV19 to TRBJ1-2; 9 nucleotides match TRBD1. This TCR came from an adult in good health. In nucleotides, the CDR3 is TGTGCCAGTAGATCGGGACAGGGAGGCGGCGGCTACACCTTC. Translating it yields CASRSGQGGGGYTF.